These T cell receptor beta chains were read from a single sample in a study of blood T cells in healthy people across ages. In TCRdb, the 5' RACE reads were re-called with MiXCR into one record per CDR3 protein. The table includes 910,000 or so distinct CDR3 sequences, approximately 50% detected once. Source material: blood. These receptors were obtained from an older woman in good health. CDR3s include the opening cysteine and the closing phenylalanine or tryptophan. The D gene is left open where the match is weak. For some rows the clone size is stated as once, few or many, or as a class when expanded; others skip it.

clone_size	v_call	j_call	d_call	cdr3_aa	cdr3_nt
-	TRBV20-1	TRBJ2-2	-	CSARDAGRAGELFF	TGCAGTGCTAGAGATGCGGGGCGGGCGGGGGAGCTGTTTTTT
-	TRBV6-1	TRBJ2-7	-	CASSEPTTRGKQYF	TGTGCCAGCAGTGAACCCACTACGCGAGGCAAGCAGTACTTC
-	TRBV7-6	TRBJ1-4	-	CASSLDPRVGEKLFF	TGTGCCAGCAGCTTAGATCCCAGGGTTGGTGAAAAACTGTTTTTT
-	TRBV7-2	TRBJ2-5	-	CASSLGLLGEVGAQYF	TGTGCCAGCAGCTTAGGTCTCCTAGGGGAGGTTGGGGCCCAGTACTTC
-	TRBV6-5	TRBJ2-7	-	CASSHLTIPGTPGQGYEQYF	TGTGCCAGCAGTCACCTCACCATTCCGGGGACACCGGGGCAAGGCTACGAGCAGTACTTC
-	TRBV4-1	TRBJ2-7	-	CASSQGGPTYEQYF	TGCGCCAGCAGCCAAGGAGGCCCAACCTACGAGCAGTACTTC
-	TRBV3-1	TRBJ2-1	-	CASSQDPNHNEQFF	TGTGCCAGCAGCCAAGATCCCAACCACAATGAGCAGTTCTTC
-	TRBV6-5	TRBJ2-1	-	CASCKRQGMVNEQFF	TGTGCCAGCTGTAAAAGGCAGGGCATGGTCAATGAGCAGTTCTTC
-	TRBV27	TRBJ1-1	-	CASSSGQLNTEAFF	TGTGCCAGCAGTTCGGGGCAGTTGAACACTGAAGCTTTCTTT
-	TRBV20-1	TRBJ2-1	-	CSAHPNPGGHSNEQFF	TGCAGTGCCCACCCCAACCCGGGGGGACACTCCAATGAGCAGTTCTTC
few	TRBV12-3/TRBV12-4	TRBJ2-7	-	CASSPWAGRNEQYF	TGTGCCAGCAGTCCCTGGGCAGGGAGAAATGAGCAGTACTTC
-	TRBV4-1	TRBJ2-1	TRBD1	CASSQEGGQGLLNEQFF	TGCGCCAGCAGCCAGGAAGGGGGACAGGGGTTATTAAATGAGCAGTTCTTC
few	TRBV4-1	TRBJ2-1	TRBD2	CASSLTSGSFDEQFF	TGCGCCAGCAGCCTTACTAGCGGGAGTTTCGATGAGCAGTTCTTC
few	TRBV12-3/TRBV12-4	TRBJ1-2	-	CASSPERRGYGYTF	TGTGCCAGCAGTCCAGAAAGGCGCGGCTATGGCTACACCTTC
few	TRBV6-2/TRBV6-3	TRBJ2-1	TRBD2	CASTEGLAGVGDEQFF	TGTGCCAGCACCGAGGGACTAGCGGGAGTGGGCGATGAGCAGTTCTTC
few	TRBV6-6	TRBJ2-7	-	CASSYPPYEQYF	TGTGCCAGCAGTTACCCACCCTACGAGCAGTACTTC
-	TRBV6-5	TRBJ2-5	-	CASSYSILGNEQYF	TGTGCCAGCAGTTACTCGATTCTGGGCAATGAGCAGTACTTC
once	TRBV20-1	TRBJ1-6	-	CSARDSPAGSDSPLHF	TGCAGTGCTAGAGATTCTCCGGCTGGGTCGGATTCACCCCTCCACTTT